This TCR beta chain was retrieved from a study of beta chain features in type 1 diabetes. V lost 4 bases, J lost 5 bases, and 8 bases stayed unmatched. The germline V gene encodes CDR1 SGHRS and CDR2 YFSETQ. The CDR3 covers 14 residues. Notes on the study in general: The similarity of naive, central memory and Treg TCRB repertoires appeared greater among patients than among healthy donors. Among all four CD4+ subsets, Type 1 diabetes patients had TCRB CDR3s that were moderately but significantly shorter. VDJ junctions in type 1 diabetes patients carried more deletions and fewer insertions.

Investigators reverse transcribed all isolated RNA, so they sequenced expressed TCRB transcripts. There were 3.4 million or so reads on average in the naive, central memory and regulatory T cell samples. Generated by immunoSEQ multiplex PCR, the TCRdb table keeps only in-frame clones and is missing some. The sample yields 250,000 to 350,000 clones, over 12% seen once. As to this clone: The antigen remains undetermined.

Specimen: naive CD4+ T cells from blood. This sequence joins TRBV5-1 and TRBJ2-5; 7 bases align to TRBD1. This clonotype was obtained from a man between 18 and 35 years old with type 1 diabetes. The CDR3 protein is CASSPGTAHETQYF. The DNA of the CDR3 is TGCGCCAGCAGCCCCGGGACAGCTCACGAGACCCAGTACTTC. Complete variable domain (other parts from reference TRBV5-1 and TRBJ2-5): KAGVTQTPRYLIKTRGQQVTLSCSPISGHRSVSWYQQTPGQGLQFLFEYFSETQRNKGNFPGRFSGRQFSNSRSEMNVSTLELGDSALYLCASSPGTAHETQYFGPGTRLLVL.